One sample yielded the 23 T cell receptor beta chains listed below, sequenced in a study of cytomegalovirus exposure and HLA in healthy donors. The PCR used 60 Vbeta and 13 Jbeta primers. Method: immunoSEQ multiplex PCR; TCRdb's copy keeps in-frame clones and lacks some. The sample table includes around 80,000 clones. Sequenced: PBMCs. The receptors derive from a middle-aged man in good health and CMV-seronegative.

The V gene is TRBV29-1, the J gene TRBJ2-7; D is possibly TRBD1 (6 bases). Germline values: CDR1 SQVTM, CDR2 ANQGSEA. V was cut by 3 bases and J by 5 bases, with 11 bases left in between. CDR3 length equals 12 residues. The CDR3 nucleotides are TGCAGCGTTGACAGGGGAAGTAACGAGCAGTACTTC. Translating it yields CSVDRGSNEQYF.

This sequence joins TRBV5-6 and TRBJ2-7, with no clear D. V lost 4 bases, J lost 1 base, and 3 bases lay in between. The CDR3 contains 11 residues. Per germline, CDR1 SGHDT and CDR2 YYEEEE. CDR3 DNA sequence: TGTGCCAGCAGCGAGTCCTACGAGCAGTACTTC. This encodes CASSESYEQYF.

The chain couples TRBV5-1 to TRBJ2-1; D possibly corresponds to TRBD1 (6 bases). In germline, CDR1 is SGHRS, CDR2 YFSETQ. The ends were cut back, 4 bases at V and 2 bases at J, with 13 bases in the middle. The CDR3 extends over 15 amino acids. The CDR3 DNA reads as TGCGCCAGCAGCCCACGACAGGATACCTACAATGAGCAGTTCTTC. Its translation: CASSPRQDTYNEQFF.

The V call is TRBV6-5, the J call TRBJ1-1; D not resolved. The ends were cut back, 6 bases at V and 8 bases at J, with 13 bases in the middle. The CDR3 totals 12 residues. The V gene's germline CDR1 is MNHEY and CDR2 SVGAGI. DNA of the CDR3: TGTGCCAGCAGCCGGACTGGCGCAGAAGCTTTCTTT. It yields the protein CASSRTGAEAFF.

The J gene is TRBJ2-2, the V gene TRBV7-2; unclear D gene. The CDR3 runs to 15 residues. Trimming took off 8 bases at V and 3 bases at J, with 16 bases between the two ends. The germline V gene encodes CDR1 SGHTA and CDR2 FQGNSA. CDR3 sequence (DNA): TGTGCCAGCCAACCTCTAATCCGGGACACCGGGGAGCTGTTTTTT. This encodes CASQPLIRDTGELFF.

The gene calls are TRBV9 and TRBJ2-2; 7 bases align to TRBD1. The CDR3 length is 16 residues. Germline values: CDR1 SGDLS, CDR2 YYNGEE. V was pared by 4 bases and J by 4 bases, with 10 bases of the junction left unmatched. The CDR3 loop is CASSPQTGLGTGELFF. The CDR3 nucleotides are TGTGCCAGCAGCCCGCAGACAGGGTTGGGCACCGGGGAGCTGTTTTTT.

The chain joins TRBV28 to TRBJ1-5; 7 bases agree with TRBD1. V was clipped by 7 bases and J by 0 bases; unmatched bases: 6. There are 15 residues in the CDR3. Germline-derived CDR1 and CDR2 are MDHEN and SYDVKM. CDR3 in DNA: TGTGCCAGCAACCAACAGGGGTATAGCAATCAGCCCCAGCATTTT. This translates into CASNQQGYSNQPQHF. Full variable domain (outside the CDR3, taken from reference TRBV28 and TRBJ1-5): DVKVTQSSRYLVKRTGEKVFLECVQDMDHENMFWYRQDPGLGLRLIYFSYDVKMKEKGDIPEGYSVSREKKERFSLILESASTNQTSMYLCASNQQGYSNQPQHFGDGTRLSIL.

The V and J genes are TRBV6-5 and TRBJ2-3, with TRBD2 matching over 7 bases. Germline lookup yields CDR1 MNHEY and CDR2 SVGAGI. V was clipped by 3 bases and J by 0 bases; unmatched bases: 6. This CDR3 is 16 amino acids long. Here the CDR3 reads CASSYEGGPSTDTQYF. The CDR3 region has the DNA TGTGCCAGCAGTTATGAGGGAGGGCCGAGCACAGATACGCAGTATTTT.

The V call is TRBV27, the J call TRBJ2-2; D is uncertain. Germline CDR1 is MNHEY and CDR2 is SMNVEV (reference sequence). The CDR3 is 12 amino acids. V was pared by 5 bases and J by 6 bases, with 7 bases between. The CDR3 loop reads CASSHFPGELFF. The CDR3 DNA follows: TGTGCCAGCAGTCACTTTCCCGGGGAGCTGTTTTTT.

This sequence joins TRBV5-4 and TRBJ1-2; 7 bases agree with TRBD1. CDR1 is SGHNT and CDR2 is YYREEE in the germline V gene (reference sequence). The CDR3 contains 13 residues. The ends lost 6 bases at V and 5 bases at J; junction bases unmatched: 7. CDR3 amino acids: CASTPGQTYGYTF. CDR3 DNA sequence: TGTGCCAGCACGCCGGGACAGACATATGGCTACACCTTC.

This chain joins TRBV6-5 and TRBJ1-2; D perhaps matches TRBD1 (5 bases). Trimming pared 6 bases from V and 4 bases from J, leaving 12 bases between. From germline, CDR1 is MNHEY and CDR2 SVGAGI. The CDR3 contains 13 residues. The CDR3 region has the DNA TGTGCCAGCAGCCTCGGGGGAGTCTATGGCTACACCTTC. This translates into CASSLGGVYGYTF.

The chain recombines TRBV4-3 with TRBJ1-2; 10 positions agree with TRBD1. V shed 8 bases, J shed 10 bases, and the junction held 10 bases outside the gene matches. The germline CDR1 and CDR2 sequences are LGHNA and YSLEER. There are 13 residues in the CDR3. CDR3 sequence: CASGTGESRVYTF. CDR3 in DNA: TGCGCCAGCGGGACAGGGGAGTCACGGGTCTACACCTTC.

V usage is TRBV19 and J usage is TRBJ1-3, with a possible D match to TRBD1 (6 bases). This CDR3 has 17 residues. V lost 6 bases to trimming and J lost 0 bases, with 18 bases between them. Germline V CDR1 and CDR2: LNHDA, SQIVND (reference sequence). The DNA of the CDR3 is TGTGCCAGTAGCACTACCGGGACACCCACCTCTGGAAACACCATATATTTT. This translates into CASSTTGTPTSGNTIYF.

The CDR3 nucleotides are TGTGCCAGCAGCACAGACAGAACGAACACCGGGGAGCTGTTTTTT. This sequence encodes CASSTDRTNTGELFF. The V gene is TRBV7-6, the J gene TRBJ2-2, with TRBD1 as a possible D gene (5 bases). In germline, CDR1 is SGHVS, CDR2 FNYEAQ. The CDR3 sequence is 15 residues long. V gave up 5 bases and J gave up 0 bases, with 10 bases separating them.

The chain recombines TRBV30 with TRBJ2-7; TRBD2 matches 8 bases. The CDR3 length is 17 residues. V trimming: 3 bases; J trimming: 6 bases; junction bases outside the gene matches: 19. Germline lookup yields CDR1 GTSNPN and CDR2 SVGIG (reference sequence). The CDR3 region is CAWSVTSGGLGVAEQYF. In DNA form, the CDR3 reads TGTGCCTGGAGCGTCACCAGCGGGGGCCTCGGTGTGGCCGAGCAGTACTTC.

J is TRBJ2-2 and V is TRBV6-5; TRBD1 aligns across 7 bases. The J segment lost 5 bases and the V segment lost 7 bases, leaving 7 bases of the junction unmatched. There are 14 residues in the CDR3. Germline V gene lookup returns CDR1 MNHEY and CDR2 SVGAGI. This chain's CDR3 is CASTRQGRTGELFF. The CDR3 DNA reads as TGTGCCAGCACAAGACAGGGACGGACCGGGGAGCTGTTTTTT.

CDR3 in DNA: TGTGCCAGCACCAGGACAGATAATTCACCCCTCCACTTT. This gives the protein CASTRTDNSPLHF. The chain carries TRBV6-5 and TRBJ1-6; the D gene is possibly TRBD1 (6 bases). Deletions cut 7 bases from V and 5 bases from J, with 9 bases between. CDR1 and CDR2 (germline): MNHEY, SVGAGI. The CDR3 loop spans 13 amino acids.

This chain joins TRBV2 and TRBJ2-3; 9 bases map to TRBD2. This CDR3 contains 18 residues. Germline CDR1 SNHLY, CDR2 FYNNEI. V lost 4 bases and J lost 0; bases outside the gene matches: 11. CDR3 loop: CASSGEIAGDKSTDTQYF. CDR3 sequence (DNA): TGTGCCAGCAGTGGGGAAATAGCGGGGGACAAAAGCACAGATACGCAGTATTTT.

The chain recombines TRBV19 with TRBJ2-6; D is undetermined. The V and J ends lost 0 bases and 0 bases respectively, with 3 bases between them. Germline-derived CDR1 and CDR2 are LNHDA and SQIVND (reference sequence). The CDR3 sequence is 15 residues long. CDR3 loop: CASSIDSSGANVLTF. CDR3 DNA: TGTGCCAGTAGTATAGATAGCTCTGGGGCCAACGTCCTGACTTTC.

The rearrangement uses TRBV5-1 and TRBJ2-5, with D perhaps matching TRBD1 (7 bases). Germline lookup yields CDR1 SGHRS and CDR2 YFSETQ. This CDR3 spans 13 amino acids. Between the trimmed V and J ends, which lost 5 bases and 1 base, there was a span of 9 bases. In nucleotides, the CDR3 is TGCGCCAGCAGGCGGGACAGCCAAGAGACCCAGTACTTC. It codes for CASRRDSQETQYF.

The chain recombines TRBV20-1 with TRBJ2-1; possible D gene TRBD2, 5 bases. The V end was cut by 8 bases, the J end by 7 bases, with 9 bases between. This CDR3 spans 10 amino acids. The germline gives CDR1 DFQATT, CDR2 SNEGSKA (reference sequence). CDR3 DNA: TGCAGTCCACTAGGGAATGAGCAGTTCTTC. Its translation is CSPLGNEQFF.

The CDR3 DNA is TGTGCCAGCAGTTTTCGCGGGATGAGGTTTGAAAATGAGCAGTTCTTC. Protein sequence: CASSFRGMRFENEQFF. The chain carries TRBV28 and TRBJ2-1; TRBD2 is a possible D gene (6 bases). Trimming removed 3 bases from V and 7 bases from J, with 19 bases in between. CDR3 size: 16 residues. Germline V gene data show CDR1 as MDHEN and CDR2 as SYDVKM.

The V gene is TRBV10-3, the J gene TRBJ1-1; TRBD1 agrees at 7 bases. This CDR3 spans 15 amino acids. With 3 bases clipped from V and 0 bases from J, the junction kept 4 bases outside the gene matches. Germline CDR1 and CDR2: ENHRY and SYGVKD. The CDR3 spells CAISDPGQMNTEAFF. The CDR3 DNA follows: TGTGCCATCAGTGACCCGGGACAGATGAACACTGAAGCTTTCTTT.